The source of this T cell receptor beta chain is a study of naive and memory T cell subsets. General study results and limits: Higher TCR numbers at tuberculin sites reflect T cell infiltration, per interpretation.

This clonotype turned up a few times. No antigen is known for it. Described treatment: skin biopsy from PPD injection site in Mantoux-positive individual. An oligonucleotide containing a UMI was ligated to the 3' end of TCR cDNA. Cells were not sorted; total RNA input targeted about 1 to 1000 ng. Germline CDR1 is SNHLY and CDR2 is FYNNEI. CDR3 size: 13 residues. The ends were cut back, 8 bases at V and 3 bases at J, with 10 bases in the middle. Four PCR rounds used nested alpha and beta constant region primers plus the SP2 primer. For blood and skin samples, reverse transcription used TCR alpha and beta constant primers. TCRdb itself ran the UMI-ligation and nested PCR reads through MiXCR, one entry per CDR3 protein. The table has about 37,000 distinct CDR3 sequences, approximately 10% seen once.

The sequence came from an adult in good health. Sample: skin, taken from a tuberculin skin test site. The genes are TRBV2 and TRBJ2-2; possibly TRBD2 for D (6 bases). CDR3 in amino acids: CASRGLYTGELFF. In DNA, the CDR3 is TGTGCCAGCCGTGGACTATACACCGGGGAGCTGTTTTTT.